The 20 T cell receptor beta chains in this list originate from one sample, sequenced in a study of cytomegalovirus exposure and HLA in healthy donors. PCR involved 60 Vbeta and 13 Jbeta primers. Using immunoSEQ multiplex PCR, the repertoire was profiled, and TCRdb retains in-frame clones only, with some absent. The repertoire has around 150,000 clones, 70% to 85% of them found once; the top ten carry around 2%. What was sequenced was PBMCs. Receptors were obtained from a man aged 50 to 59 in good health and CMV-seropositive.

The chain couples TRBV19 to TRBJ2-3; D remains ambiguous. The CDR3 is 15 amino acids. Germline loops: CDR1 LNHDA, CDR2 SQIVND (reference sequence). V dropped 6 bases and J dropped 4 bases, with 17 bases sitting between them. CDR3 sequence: CASSLTRGRPDTQYF. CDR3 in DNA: TGTGCCAGTAGCCTTACTCGTGGGCGACCAGATACGCAGTATTTT.

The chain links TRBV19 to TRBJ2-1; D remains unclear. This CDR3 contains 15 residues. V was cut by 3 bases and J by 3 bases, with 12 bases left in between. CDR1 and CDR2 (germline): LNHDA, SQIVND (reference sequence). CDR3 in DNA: TGTGCCAGTAGTATTTTATCCCTCGGCTACAATGAGCAGTTCTTC. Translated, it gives CASSILSLGYNEQFF. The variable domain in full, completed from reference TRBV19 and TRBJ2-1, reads DGGITQSPKYLFRKEGQNVTLSCEQNLNHDAMYWYRQDPGQGLRLIYYSQIVNDFQKGDIAEGYSVSREKKESFPLTVTSAQKNPTAFYLCASSILSLGYNEQFFGPGTRLTVL.

This CDR3 is CASSVDTSIAQFF. The DNA of the CDR3 is TGTGCCAGCAGCGTGGATACTAGCATCGCGCAGTTCTTC. The rearrangement joins TRBV9 to TRBJ2-1; D is possibly TRBD2 (6 bases). This CDR3 spans 13 amino acids. V was pared by 2 bases and J by 12 bases, with 15 bases between. Per germline, CDR1 SGDLS and CDR2 YYNGEE.

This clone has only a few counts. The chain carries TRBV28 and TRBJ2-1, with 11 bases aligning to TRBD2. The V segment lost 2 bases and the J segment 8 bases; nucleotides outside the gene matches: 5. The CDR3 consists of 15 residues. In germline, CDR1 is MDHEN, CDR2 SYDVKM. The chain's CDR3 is CASSLIAGGPDEQFF. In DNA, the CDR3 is TGTGCCAGCAGTTTAATAGCGGGGGGGCCGGATGAGCAGTTCTTC. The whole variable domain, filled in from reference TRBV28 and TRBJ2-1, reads DVKVTQSSRYLVKRTGEKVFLECVQDMDHENMFWYRQDPGLGLRLIYFSYDVKMKEKGDIPEGYSVSREKKERFSLILESASTNQTSMYLCASSLIAGGPDEQFFGPGTRLTVL.

The CDR3 here is CASSVRQASDTQYF. The CDR3 DNA sequence: TGCGCCAGCAGCGTGAGACAGGCTTCAGATACGCAGTATTTT. This sequence joins TRBV5-1 and TRBJ2-3; a weak D match, TRBD1 (6 bases). The germline CDR1 and CDR2 sequences are SGHRS and YFSETQ. Between the trimmed V and J ends, which lost 4 bases and 4 bases, there was a span of 13 bases. The CDR3 extends over 14 amino acids.

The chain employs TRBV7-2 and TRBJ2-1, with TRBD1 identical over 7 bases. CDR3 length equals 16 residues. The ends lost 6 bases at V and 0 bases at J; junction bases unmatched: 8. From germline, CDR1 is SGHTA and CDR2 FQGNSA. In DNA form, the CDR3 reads TGTGCCAGCAGTTCCAAGACAGGGATCTCCTACAATGAGCAGTTCTTC. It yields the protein CASSSKTGISYNEQFF.

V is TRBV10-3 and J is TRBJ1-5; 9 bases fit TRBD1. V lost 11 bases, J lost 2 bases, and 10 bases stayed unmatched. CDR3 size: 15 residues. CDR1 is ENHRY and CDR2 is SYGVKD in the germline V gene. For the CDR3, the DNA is TGTGCCGCGAACAGGGGGCTACTTCGCAATCAGCCCCAGCATTTT. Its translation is CAANRGLLRNQPQHF.

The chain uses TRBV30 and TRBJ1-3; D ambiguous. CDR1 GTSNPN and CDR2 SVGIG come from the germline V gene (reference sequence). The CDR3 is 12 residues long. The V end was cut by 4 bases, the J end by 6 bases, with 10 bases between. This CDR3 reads CAWMRNLNTIYF. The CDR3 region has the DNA TGTGCCTGGATGCGAAACCTAAACACCATATATTTT.

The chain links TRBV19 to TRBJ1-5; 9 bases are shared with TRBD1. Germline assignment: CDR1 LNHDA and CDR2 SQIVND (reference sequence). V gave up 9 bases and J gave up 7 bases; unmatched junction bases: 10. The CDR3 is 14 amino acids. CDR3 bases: TGTGCCAGCATGCCCGGGACAGGGATGCAGCCCCAGCATTTT. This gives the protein CASMPGTGMQPQHF. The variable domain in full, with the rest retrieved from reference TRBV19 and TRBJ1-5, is DGGITQSPKYLFRKEGQNVTLSCEQNLNHDAMYWYRQDPGQGLRLIYYSQIVNDFQKGDIAEGYSVSREKKESFPLTVTSAQKNPTAFYLCASMPGTGMQPQHFGDGTRLSIL.

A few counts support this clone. The CDR3 coding sequence is TGTGCTAGTGCCCCTTTCCCGACAGGGGTGACCTACAATGAGCAGTTCTTC. Protein sequence: CASAPFPTGVTYNEQFF. The chain combines TRBV12-5 with TRBJ2-1; TRBD1 aligns across 8 bases. With 7 bases clipped from V and 2 bases from J, the junction kept 13 bases outside the gene matches. This CDR3 is built from 17 residues. Looked up from germline, CDR1 is LGHNT and CDR2 is FRNRAP. Together with reference TRBV12-5 and TRBJ2-1, the CDR3 gives the full variable domain: DARVTQTPRHKVTEMGQEVTMRCQPILGHNTVFWYRQTMMQGLELLAYFRNRAPLDDSGMPKDRFSAEMPDATLATLKIQPSEPRDSAVYFCASAPFPTGVTYNEQFFGPGTRLTVL.

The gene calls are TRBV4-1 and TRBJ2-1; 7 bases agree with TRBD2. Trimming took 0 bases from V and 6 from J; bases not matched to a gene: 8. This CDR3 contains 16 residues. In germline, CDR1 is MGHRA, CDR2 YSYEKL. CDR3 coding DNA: TGCGCCAGCAGCCAAGATGGCGGGAGCCAGGGCAATGAGCAGTTCTTC. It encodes CASSQDGGSQGNEQFF.

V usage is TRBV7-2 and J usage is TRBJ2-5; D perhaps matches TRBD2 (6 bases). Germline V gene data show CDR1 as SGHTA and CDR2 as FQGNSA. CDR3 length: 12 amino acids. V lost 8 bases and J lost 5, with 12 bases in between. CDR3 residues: CASGGRYETQYF. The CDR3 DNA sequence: TGTGCCAGCGGGGGGAGGTACGAGACCCAGTACTTC.

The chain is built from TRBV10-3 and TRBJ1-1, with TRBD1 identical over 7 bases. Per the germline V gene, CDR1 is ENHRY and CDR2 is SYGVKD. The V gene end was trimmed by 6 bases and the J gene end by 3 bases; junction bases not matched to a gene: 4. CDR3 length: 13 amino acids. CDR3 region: CAIRLDRDTEAFF. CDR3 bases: TGTGCCATCAGGCTCGACAGGGACACTGAAGCTTTCTTT.

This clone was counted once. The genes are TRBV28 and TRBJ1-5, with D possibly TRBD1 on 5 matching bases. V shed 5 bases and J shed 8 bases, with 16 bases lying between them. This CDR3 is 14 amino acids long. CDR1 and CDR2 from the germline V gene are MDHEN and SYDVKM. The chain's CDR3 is CASSLLGGWEPQHF. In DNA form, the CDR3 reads TGTGCCAGCAGTCTCCTGGGGGGGTGGGAGCCCCAGCATTTT.

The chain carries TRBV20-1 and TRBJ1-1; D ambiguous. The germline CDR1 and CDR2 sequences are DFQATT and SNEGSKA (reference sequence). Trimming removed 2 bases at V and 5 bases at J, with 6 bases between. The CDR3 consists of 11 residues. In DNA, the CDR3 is TGCAGTGCTAGACCCGTTACTGAAGCTTTCTTT. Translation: CSARPVTEAFF.

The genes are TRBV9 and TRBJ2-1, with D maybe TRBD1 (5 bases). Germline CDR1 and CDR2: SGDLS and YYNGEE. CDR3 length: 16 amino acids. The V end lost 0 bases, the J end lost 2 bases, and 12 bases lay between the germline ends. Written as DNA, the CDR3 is TGTGCCAGCAGCGTAGTAGGGGCTAGAGCCTACAATGAGCAGTTCTTC. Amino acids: CASSVVGARAYNEQFF.

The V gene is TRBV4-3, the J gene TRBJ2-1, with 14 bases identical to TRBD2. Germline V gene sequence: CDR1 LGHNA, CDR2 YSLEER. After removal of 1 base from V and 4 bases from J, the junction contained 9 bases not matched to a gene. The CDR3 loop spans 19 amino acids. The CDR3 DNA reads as TGCGCCAGCAGCCAAGCGGTGGGACTAGCGGGGGTAATGTACAATGAGCAGTTCTTC. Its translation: CASSQAVGLAGVMYNEQFF.

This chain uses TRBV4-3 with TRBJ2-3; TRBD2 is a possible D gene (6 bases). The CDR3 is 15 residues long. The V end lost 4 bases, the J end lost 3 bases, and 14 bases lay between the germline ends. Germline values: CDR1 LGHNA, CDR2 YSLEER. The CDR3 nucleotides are TGCGCCAGCAGCCTGATAACGGGGGAGACAGATACGCAGTATTTT. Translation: CASSLITGETDTQYF.

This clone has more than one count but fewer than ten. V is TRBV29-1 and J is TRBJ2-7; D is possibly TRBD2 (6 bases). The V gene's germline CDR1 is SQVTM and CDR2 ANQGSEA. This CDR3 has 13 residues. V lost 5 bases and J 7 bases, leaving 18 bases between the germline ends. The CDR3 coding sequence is TGCAGCGTTCGGGACGTACAAGGGAGGGAGCAGTACTTC. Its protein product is CSVRDVQGREQYF.

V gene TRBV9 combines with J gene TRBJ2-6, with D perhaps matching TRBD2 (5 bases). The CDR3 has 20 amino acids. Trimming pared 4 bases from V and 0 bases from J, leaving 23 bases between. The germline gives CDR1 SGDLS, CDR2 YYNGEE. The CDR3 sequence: CASSRTGMAKTFSGANVLTF. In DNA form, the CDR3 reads TGTGCCAGCAGCCGGACGGGAATGGCTAAGACCTTCTCTGGGGCCAACGTCCTGACTTTC.